This T cell receptor (beta chain) was observed in a study of T cell repertoires in cytomegalovirus infection. At the level of the study: Researchers turned to recently identified HLA-C-restricted CMV epitopes as well as well-studied HLA-B-restricted ones. CMV infection plus the matching HLA type was flagged by public TCR beta signatures.

TCRdb re-analysed the reads in MiXCR, keeping a single row per CDR3 protein. The data contain about 920,000 distinct CDR3 sequences, less than 40% of them singletons. On this clonotype itself: Its specificity is unknown.

General study findings and limits: Dominant in the ex vivo response were TCR beta clonotypes restricted by HLA-C and specific for CMV. The cumulative frequency of public TCR beta families distinguished individuals who carried CMV together with the relevant HLA.

CDR3 length: 12 residues. The ends were cut back, 8 bases at V and 7 bases at J, with 14 bases in the middle. The V gene's germline CDR1 is LNHDA and CDR2 SQIVND (reference sequence). The sequencing used cultured CD8+ T cells from PBMCs, collected from culture after CMV antigen stimulation. This TCR was recovered from a human donor in good health (CMV status not recorded). Some clones in this sample may be carry-over from other donors' samples. V is TRBV19 and J is TRBJ1-2; TRBD1 is a possible D gene (5 bases). The CDR3 DNA sequence: TGTGCCAGTCAGCCTCAGGGCGGTGGCTACACCTTC. It yields the protein CASQPQGGGYTF.